These 19 T cell receptor beta chains were sequenced from one sample in a study of T-cell reconstitution after alpha-beta-depleted transplantation in children. Construction of the TCRbeta library involved unique molecular identifiers. Each CDR3 protein is one row after TCRdb ran MiXCR on the PCR reads. Among some 500,000 distinct CDR3 sequences listed, about 33% were seen once. The source was PBMCs from the stem cell graft donor, collected from the stem cell graft. Source of these receptors: a human donor who donated a stem cell graft to a child with aplastic anemia.

The chain joins TRBV11-3 to TRBJ2-1, with no clear D. The CDR3 consists of 18 residues. Germline lookup yields CDR1 SGHNT and CDR2 YENEEA. V was trimmed by 2 bases and J by 4 bases, leaving 21 bases between them. This CDR3 is CASSLPPIRSRRYNEQFF. The CDR3 DNA follows: TGTGCCAGCAGCTTACCTCCTATTAGGTCACGAAGATACAATGAGCAGTTCTTC. The full variable domain, rest sourced from reference TRBV11-3 and TRBJ2-1, is EAGVVQSPRYKIIEKKQPVAFWCNPISGHNTLYWYLQNLGQGPELLIRYENEEAVDDSQLPKDRFSAERLKGVDSTLKIQPAELGDSAVYLCASSLPPIRSRRYNEQFFGPGTRLTVL.

This clonotype was observed a few times. This chain uses TRBV12-3 or TRBV12-4 with TRBJ1-2, with 8 bases fitting TRBD1. The CDR3 consists of 14 residues. After removal of 0 bases from V and 8 bases from J, the junction contained 5 bases not matched to a gene. The CDR3 nucleotides are TGTGCCAGCAGTTTAGCCTCAGGGGGCCGCGGCTACACCTTC. Its protein product is CASSLASGGRGYTF.

Written as DNA, the CDR3 is TGTGCCAGCAGCAGGGTGGCTAACTATGGCTACACCTTC. It encodes CASSRVANYGYTF. The chain couples TRBV2 to TRBJ1-2; perhaps TRBD1 as D (5 bases). Germline V CDR1 and CDR2: SNHLY, FYNNEI. The CDR3 extends over 13 amino acids. Trimming took off 6 bases at V and 0 bases at J, with 8 bases between the two ends.

The table lists this clonotype with a count of one. The chain carries TRBV7-8 and TRBJ2-3; a possible D gene is TRBD1 (8 bases). With 2 bases removed from V and 2 bases from J, the gap between germline ends came to 20 bases. CDR1 is SGHVS and CDR2 is FQNEAQ in the germline V gene. The CDR3 runs to 18 residues. CDR3 loop: CASSLRGGQVSYTDTQYF. CDR3 sequence (DNA): TGTGCCAGCAGCTTAAGGGGGGGACAGGTATCTTACACAGATACGCAGTATTTT.

The table lists this clonotype with a few counts. This rearrangement joins TRBV5-1 to TRBJ2-7; D call uncertain. Germline CDR1 SGHRS, CDR2 YFSETQ. Trimming shortened V by 0 bases and J by 5 bases, and 6 bases separated the two germline ends. The CDR3 covers 12 residues. This CDR3 reads CASSLDRDEQYF. As DNA, the CDR3 is TGCGCCAGCAGCTTGGACCGGGACGAGCAGTACTTC.

This chain joins TRBV7-8 and TRBJ2-2, with 8 nucleotides matching TRBD1. The germline V gene has CDR1 SGHVS and CDR2 FQNEAQ. This CDR3 is 17 amino acids long. The J segment lost 8 bases and the V segment lost 1 base, leaving 12 bases of the junction unmatched. The CDR3, as DNA: TGTGCCAGCAGCTTAGTCTTCTCCGGGACAGGTGGGGGGGAGCTGTTTTTT. Encoded protein: CASSLVFSGTGGGELFF.

This clonotype appeared a few times. The V gene is TRBV28, the J gene TRBJ2-7; the D is unclear. V lost 10 bases and J 2 bases, leaving 15 bases between the germline ends. The CDR3 loop spans 13 amino acids. Germline-derived CDR1 and CDR2 are MDHEN and SYDVKM. The CDR3: CATQKTPTYEQYF. DNA for the CDR3: TGTGCCACCCAGAAGACACCAACCTACGAGCAGTACTTC. Combining the CDR3 with reference TRBV28 and TRBJ2-7 gives the whole variable domain DVKVTQSSRYLVKRTGEKVFLECVQDMDHENMFWYRQDPGLGLRLIYFSYDVKMKEKGDIPEGYSVSREKKERFSLILESASTNQTSMYLCATQKTPTYEQYFGPGTRLTVT.

This clonotype was picked up a small number of times. This chain connects TRBV7-6 to TRBJ2-7; 7 positions match TRBD1. The CDR3 length is 15 residues. V was clipped by 5 bases and J by 4 bases; unmatched bases: 11. Germline-derived CDR1 and CDR2 are SGHVS and FNYEAQ. CDR3 nucleotides: TGTGCCAGCAGCCCGGGACAGACCTTGTGGTACGAGCAGTACTTC. It yields the protein CASSPGQTLWYEQYF.

The chain joins TRBV19 to TRBJ1-5; possible D gene TRBD1, 6 bases. V dropped 6 bases and J dropped 3 bases, with 15 bases sitting between them. This CDR3 has 15 residues. Germline lookup yields CDR1 LNHDA and CDR2 SQIVND (reference sequence). Here the CDR3 reads CASRGHEEANQPQHF. CDR3 nucleotide sequence: TGTGCCAGTAGGGGACACGAAGAAGCCAATCAGCCCCAGCATTTT.

The rearrangement joins TRBV6-5 to TRBJ2-1; no clear D. Germline CDR1 and CDR2: MNHEY and SVGAGI. This CDR3 has 16 amino acids. V shed 0 bases and J shed 0 bases, with 9 bases lying between them. The CDR3 region is CASSYSGRSSYNEQFF. The CDR3 DNA follows: TGTGCCAGCAGTTACTCCGGGCGGAGCTCCTACAATGAGCAGTTCTTC.

The sample holds a few counts of this clonotype. The chain combines TRBV28 with TRBJ1-3; D gene uncertain. The CDR3 contains 15 residues. Germline CDR1 reads MDHEN; CDR2 reads SYDVKM. V was shortened by 2 bases and J by 0 bases, with 8 bases between the two germline ends. DNA of the CDR3: TGTGCCAGCAGTTTAGTGTTGGACTCTGGAAACACCATATATTTT. It specifies CASSLVLDSGNTIYF.

The chain is built from TRBV7-2 and TRBJ1-2; 9 positions agree with TRBD1. The CDR3 consists of 15 residues. J gave up 8 bases and V 1 base, and 8 bases lay outside the gene matches. CDR1 is SGHTA and CDR2 is FQGNSA in the germline V gene. CDR3 in amino acids: CASSLVPSTGGGYTF. CDR3 nucleotides: TGTGCCAGCAGCTTAGTGCCCTCGACAGGGGGAGGCTACACCTTC.

This clonotype was seen more than once but under ten times. CDR3 residues: CASSPKGATEAFF. DNA for the CDR3: TGTGCCAGCTCGCCAAAGGGGGCCACTGAAGCTTTCTTT. V is TRBV18 and J is TRBJ1-1, with TRBD1 identical over 7 bases. Losses at the gene ends were 6 bases for V and 4 bases for J; bases not matched to a gene: 5. CDR1 KGHSH and CDR2 LQKENI come from the germline V gene. The CDR3 consists of 13 residues.

The chain links TRBV12-3 or TRBV12-4 to TRBJ2-2; 7 nucleotides match TRBD1. V shed 3 bases and J 0 bases; nucleotides not matched to a gene: 7. The CDR3 length is 17 residues. The CDR3 spells CASSFPRTGSNTGELFF. The CDR3, as DNA: TGTGCCAGCAGTTTCCCCCGGACAGGATCGAACACCGGGGAGCTGTTTTTT.

The V and J genes are TRBV15 and TRBJ1-2; D is possibly TRBD1 (6 bases). Trimming removed 1 base at V and 2 bases at J, with 11 bases between. This CDR3 region has 15 residues. Germline CDR1 reads LNHNV; CDR2 reads YYDKDF (reference sequence). CDR3 region: CATSRGQGSNYGYTF. The CDR3 nucleotides are TGTGCCACCAGCAGAGGCCAGGGGAGCAACTATGGCTACACCTTC.

The sample holds a few counts of this clonotype. The chain combines TRBV20-1 with TRBJ2-1; D remains unclear. Germline assignment: CDR1 DFQATT and CDR2 SNEGSKA (reference sequence). The germline V and J ends were trimmed by 5 bases and 8 bases, with 19 bases remaining between them. CDR3 length: 14 amino acids. The CDR3 bases are TGCAGTGCTGACCGGGCCTTAAGTGCTTATGAGCAGTTCTTC. Protein product: CSADRALSAYEQFF.

The rearrangement links TRBV28 to TRBJ1-6, with 9 nucleotides matching TRBD1. CDR3 size: 16 residues. V was pared by 7 bases and J by 8 bases, with 12 bases of the junction left unmatched. Germline assignment: CDR1 MDHEN and CDR2 SYDVKM. CDR3 DNA: TGTGCCAGCACCGTCCCGGGACAGGGAGCATATTCACCCCTCCACTTT. As protein: CASTVPGQGAYSPLHF.

This clonotype was seen only a few times. The chain has TRBV5-1 and TRBJ2-1; D gene uncertain. Deletions cut 1 base from V and 0 bases from J, with 8 bases between. Germline CDR1 is SGHRS and CDR2 is YFSETQ. This CDR3 has 15 amino acids. CDR3 DNA: TGCGCCAGCAGCTTGACGGCTAGCTCCTACAATGAGCAGTTCTTC. Amino acid sequence: CASSLTASSYNEQFF. Based on the CDR3 plus reference TRBV5-1 and TRBJ2-1, the full variable domain is KAGVTQTPRYLIKTRGQQVTLSCSPISGHRSVSWYQQTPGQGLQFLFEYFSETQRNKGNFPGRFSGRQFSNSRSEMNVSTLELGDSALYLCASSLTASSYNEQFFGPGTRLTVL.

The rearrangement uses TRBV29-1 and TRBJ1-2; D is perhaps TRBD1 (5 bases). V was trimmed by 6 bases and J by 4 bases, leaving 12 bases between them. Germline V lookup: CDR1 SQVTM, CDR2 ANQGSEA. This CDR3 contains 12 residues. The CDR3 DNA sequence: TGCAGCGTGGCACAGGCGGGCTATGGCTACACCTTC. Protein: CSVAQAGYGYTF.